These 18 T cell receptor beta chains came from one sample sequenced in a study of beta chain features in type 1 diabetes. The entirety of the isolated RNA underwent reverse transcription, so expressed TCRB transcripts were sequenced. TCRdb's table, derived via immunoSEQ multiplex PCR, lists solely in-frame clones and lacks some. The profile shows hundreds of thousands of clones, about 63% of them singletons. The sequenced sample consisted of naive CD4+ T cells from blood. These receptors were obtained from a man aged 25-45 years in good health.

This clone has just one count. This chain links TRBV7-2 with TRBJ2-5, with 8 bases aligning to TRBD2. The CDR3 is 13 residues long. V shed 8 bases, J shed 4 bases, and the junction held 6 bases outside the gene matches. CDR1 is SGHTA, CDR2 FQGNSA, per germline. In nucleotides, the CDR3 is TGTGCCAGCGGAGCGGGAGTTGCAGAGACCCAGTACTTC. This gives the protein CASGAGVAETQYF.

This clone occurred a few times. The chain carries TRBV5-4 and TRBJ2-5; 9 nucleotides line up with TRBD2. Germline V lookup: CDR1 SGHNT, CDR2 YYREEE (reference sequence). V shed 1 base, J shed 1 base, and the junction held 2 bases outside the gene matches. The CDR3 has 15 amino acids. The DNA of the CDR3 is TGTGCCAGCAGCTTGATGCGGGGGGGCCAAGAGACCCAGTACTTC. Protein: CASSLMRGGQETQYF.

A few counts support this clone. V usage is TRBV9 and J usage is TRBJ1-2; D is possibly TRBD1 (5 bases). In germline, CDR1 is SGDLS, CDR2 YYNGEE. This CDR3 region has 14 residues. Deletions cut 4 bases from V and 2 bases from J, with 12 bases between. CDR3 coding DNA: TGTGCCAGCAGCCCTAGGGACGGGAACTATGGCTACACCTTC. The encoded protein is CASSPRDGNYGYTF.

This sequence joins TRBV5-6 and TRBJ2-7, with a weak D call TRBD2 (5 bases). The germline V gene has CDR1 SGHDT and CDR2 YYEEEE. CDR3 length: 14 residues. V shed 4 bases and J shed 2 bases, with 13 bases lying between them. Here the CDR3 reads CASSPGAVAYEQYF. CDR3 in DNA: TGTGCCAGCAGCCCCGGAGCGGTAGCCTACGAGCAGTACTTC.

The chain carries TRBV9 and TRBJ2-4, with D perhaps TRBD1 (6 bases). Trimming took 3 bases from V and 12 from J, leaving 13 bases between them. CDR3 length equals 12 residues. In germline, CDR1 is SGDLS, CDR2 YYNGEE. This CDR3 is CASSAGVGSQYF. CDR3 bases: TGTGCCAGCAGCGCAGGGGTTGGGAGTCAGTACTTC.

The chain couples TRBV30 to TRBJ2-7, with 10 bases aligning to TRBD2. The CDR3 has 16 residues. V lost 2 bases, J lost 2 bases, and 9 bases stayed unmatched. The germline V gene has CDR1 GTSNPN and CDR2 SVGIG (reference sequence). For the CDR3, the DNA is TGTGCCTGGAGTCCTTCCCCGGGACTAGCGACCTACGAGCAGTACTTC. This gives the protein CAWSPSPGLATYEQYF. Based on the CDR3 plus reference TRBV30 and TRBJ2-7, the full variable domain is SQTIHQWPATLVQPVGSPLSLECTVEGTSNPNLYWYRQAAGRGLQLLFYSVGIGQISSEVPQNLSASRPQDRQFILSSKKLLLSDSGFYLCAWSPSPGLATYEQYFGPGTRLTVT.

The rearrangement joins TRBV10-3 to TRBJ2-7; 10 nucleotides match TRBD2. The CDR3 is made up of 20 amino acids. V lost 1 base and J lost 2; bases outside the gene matches: 17. CDR1 is ENHRY, CDR2 SYGVKD, per germline. CDR3 protein: CAISELGQKGWTSGAYEQYF. Here the CDR3 DNA reads TGTGCCATCAGTGAGTTGGGGCAGAAGGGATGGACTAGCGGAGCCTACGAGCAGTACTTC.

The chain is built from TRBV30 and TRBJ2-7; D could derive from TRBD1 or TRBD2 (5 bases each). This CDR3 is built from 14 residues. CDR1 GTSNPN and CDR2 SVGIG come from the germline V gene (reference sequence). Trimming took off 0 bases at V and 7 bases at J, with 16 bases between the two ends. CDR3 bases: TGTGCCTGGAGTGTCGGGGCGCAACAGGAGGAGCAGTACTTC. This gives the protein CAWSVGAQQEEQYF.

The genes are TRBV29-1 and TRBJ2-1; 8 positions match TRBD2. Trimming at V came to 0 bases and at J to 6 bases, leaving 7 bases not matched to a gene. The CDR3 is 15 amino acids. Germline V lookup: CDR1 SQVTM, CDR2 ANQGSEA. CDR3 bases: TGCAGCGTTGAAGAATGGTTGCGGGGGGCCAATGAGCAGTTCTTC. Protein sequence: CSVEEWLRGANEQFF.

The CDR3 loop is CATSRDRYRLDNEQFF. The DNA of the CDR3 is TGTGCCACCAGCAGAGATCGTTACAGGCTAGACAATGAGCAGTTCTTC. V and J are TRBV15 and TRBJ2-1; D is possibly TRBD1 (5 bases). This CDR3 has 16 residues. V lost 0 bases and J lost 5, with 14 bases in between. Germline loops: CDR1 LNHNV, CDR2 YYDKDF (reference sequence).

This clone has more than one count but fewer than ten. This chain uses TRBV29-1 with TRBJ2-5; D is tentatively TRBD1 or TRBD2 (5 bases each). This CDR3 contains 13 residues. From germline, CDR1 is SQVTM and CDR2 ANQGSEA. Trimming removed 8 bases from V and 5 bases from J, with 18 bases in between. CDR3 nucleotide sequence: TGCAGCCTTCACCCGGGGCCCTCGGAGACCCAGTACTTC. Translating it yields CSLHPGPSETQYF.

The V call is TRBV20-1, the J call TRBJ2-1, with a tentative D call TRBD2 (5 bases). Trimming stripped 8 bases from V and 5 bases from J, with 10 bases between. The germline gives CDR1 DFQATT, CDR2 SNEGSKA (reference sequence). The CDR3 runs 11 residues. The CDR3: CSPRRNNEQFF. The CDR3 coding sequence is TGCAGTCCGCGGAGGAACAATGAGCAGTTCTTC.

The chain couples TRBV30 to TRBJ1-5; perhaps TRBD1 as D (6 bases). Trimming took off 4 bases at V and 3 bases at J, with 13 bases between the two ends. Looked up from germline, CDR1 is GTSNPN and CDR2 is SVGIG (reference sequence). The CDR3 covers 14 residues. CDR3 in amino acids: CAWNEGQTNQPQHF. The CDR3 DNA follows: TGTGCCTGGAATGAAGGACAGACCAATCAGCCCCAGCATTTT. Variable domain in full (rest from reference TRBV30 and TRBJ1-5): SQTIHQWPATLVQPVGSPLSLECTVEGTSNPNLYWYRQAAGRGLQLLFYSVGIGQISSEVPQNLSASRPQDRQFILSSKKLLLSDSGFYLCAWNEGQTNQPQHFGDGTRLSIL.

V and J are TRBV7-9 and TRBJ2-1, with D uncertain. Trimming removed 5 bases from V and 6 bases from J, with 20 bases in between. Per germline, CDR1 SEHNR and CDR2 FQNEAQ (reference sequence). The CDR3 sequence is 16 residues long. The CDR3 DNA follows: TGTGCCAGCAGCCCCCGCGTGATGGCAGGCCCCAATGAGCAGTTCTTC. Its protein is CASSPRVMAGPNEQFF.

The CDR3, as DNA: TGTGCCAGCAGTAATCCGGGGCTGGAAGGGGAGCTGTTTTTT. This encodes CASSNPGLEGELFF. This chain links TRBV6-5 with TRBJ2-2, with D possibly called TRBD1 or TRBD2 (5 bases each). Germline CDR1 reads MNHEY; CDR2 reads SVGAGI. Trimming took 5 bases from V and 8 from J, leaving 15 bases between them. This CDR3 region has 14 residues.

V is TRBV7-9 and J is TRBJ1-1, with D perhaps matching TRBD1 (5 bases). The germline CDR1 and CDR2 sequences are SEHNR and FQNEAQ (reference sequence). The CDR3 is 15 residues long. V was trimmed by 4 bases and J by 4 bases, leaving 16 bases between them. The CDR3 loop reads CASSSHPGQGTEAFF. CDR3 nucleotide sequence: TGTGCCAGCAGCTCCCATCCCGGGCAGGGCACTGAAGCTTTCTTT.

The chain combines TRBV5-1 with TRBJ2-3, with 10 nucleotides matching TRBD2. The CDR3 sequence is 15 residues long. V lost 4 bases to trimming and J lost 2 bases; unmatched junction nucleotides: 4. Per germline, CDR1 SGHRS and CDR2 YFSETQ. Here the CDR3 DNA reads TGCGCCAGCAGCCCAGGACTAGCGGACACAGATACGCAGTATTTT. This encodes CASSPGLADTDTQYF.

CDR3 in amino acids: CASSHKGETQYF. The CDR3, as DNA: TGTGCCAGCAGTCACAAAGGGGAGACCCAGTACTTC. J is TRBJ2-5 and V is TRBV14; D is undetermined. Germline-derived CDR1 and CDR2 are SGHDN and FVKESK. CDR3 size: 12 residues. V was cut by 6 bases and J by 5 bases, with 10 bases left in between.